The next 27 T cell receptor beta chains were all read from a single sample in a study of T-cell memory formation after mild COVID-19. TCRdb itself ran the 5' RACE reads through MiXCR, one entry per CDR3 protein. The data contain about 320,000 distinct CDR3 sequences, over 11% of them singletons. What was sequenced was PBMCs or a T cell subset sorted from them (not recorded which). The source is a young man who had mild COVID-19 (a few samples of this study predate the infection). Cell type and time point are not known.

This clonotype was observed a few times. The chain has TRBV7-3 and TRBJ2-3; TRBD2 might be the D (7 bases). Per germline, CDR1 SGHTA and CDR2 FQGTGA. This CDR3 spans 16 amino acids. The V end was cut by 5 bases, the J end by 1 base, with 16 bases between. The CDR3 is CASSPKGGAGTDTQYF. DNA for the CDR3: TGTGCCAGCAGCCCAAAGGGGGGGGCCGGCACAGATACGCAGTATTTT.

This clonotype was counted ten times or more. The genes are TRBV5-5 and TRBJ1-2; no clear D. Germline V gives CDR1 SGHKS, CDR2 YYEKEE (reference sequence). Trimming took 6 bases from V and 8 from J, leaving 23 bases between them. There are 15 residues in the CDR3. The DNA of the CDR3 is TGTGCCAGCAACCGAATTACAAACCGCGAATCGGGCTACACCTTC. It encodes CASNRITNRESGYTF.

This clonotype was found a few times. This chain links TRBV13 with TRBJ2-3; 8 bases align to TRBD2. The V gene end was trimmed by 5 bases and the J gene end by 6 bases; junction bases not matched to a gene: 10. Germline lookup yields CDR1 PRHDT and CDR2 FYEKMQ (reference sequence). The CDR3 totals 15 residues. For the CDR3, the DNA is TGTGCCAGCAGCACAACTAGCGGCGGGGGTGATACGCAGTATTTT. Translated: CASSTTSGGGDTQYF.

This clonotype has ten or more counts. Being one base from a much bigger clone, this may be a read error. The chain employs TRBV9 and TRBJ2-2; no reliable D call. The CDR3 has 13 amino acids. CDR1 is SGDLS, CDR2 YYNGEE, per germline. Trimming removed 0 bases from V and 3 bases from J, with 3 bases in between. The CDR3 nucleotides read TGTGCCAGCAGCGTAGGGGACACCGGGGAGCTGTTTTTT. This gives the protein CASSVGDTGELFF.

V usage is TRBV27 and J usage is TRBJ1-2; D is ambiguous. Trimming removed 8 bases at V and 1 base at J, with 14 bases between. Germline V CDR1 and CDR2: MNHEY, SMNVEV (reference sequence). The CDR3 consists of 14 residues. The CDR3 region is CASSPLLNNYGYTF. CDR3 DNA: TGTGCCAGCTCTCCCCTGCTAAATAACTATGGCTACACCTTC.

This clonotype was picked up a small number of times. For the CDR3, the DNA is TGTGCCAGCAGCTCCCGCGCCGCGTTTGCAGATACGCAGTATTTT. It encodes CASSSRAAFADTQYF. The J gene is TRBJ2-3, the V gene TRBV7-2; D unresolved. This CDR3 is 15 amino acids long. Germline V gene sequence: CDR1 SGHTA, CDR2 FQGNSA. Trimming took off 4 bases at V and 4 bases at J, with 15 bases between the two ends.

In nucleotides, the CDR3 is TGTGCCAGCAGCCATCCCCTCGGGACAGGGGGTAGTCAGCCCCAGCATTTT. This encodes CASSHPLGTGGSQPQHF. This chain joins TRBV7-2 and TRBJ1-5; 11 bases match TRBD1. Losses at the gene ends were 5 bases for V and 6 bases for J; bases not matched to a gene: 12. This CDR3 comprises 17 residues. CDR1 and CDR2 (germline): SGHTA, FQGNSA.

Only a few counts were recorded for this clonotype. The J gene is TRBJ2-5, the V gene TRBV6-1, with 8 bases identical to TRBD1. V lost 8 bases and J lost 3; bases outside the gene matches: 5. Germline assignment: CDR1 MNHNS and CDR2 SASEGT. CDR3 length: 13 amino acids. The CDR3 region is CASLRTGKETQYF. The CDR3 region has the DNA TGTGCCAGCCTCCGGACAGGGAAAGAGACCCAGTACTTC.

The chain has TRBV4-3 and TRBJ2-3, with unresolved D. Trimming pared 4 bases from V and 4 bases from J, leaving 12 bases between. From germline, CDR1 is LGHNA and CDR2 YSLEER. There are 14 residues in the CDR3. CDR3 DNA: TGCGCCAGCAGCCCGGTAAGCCGGGCAGATACGCAGTATTTT. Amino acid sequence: CASSPVSRADTQYF.

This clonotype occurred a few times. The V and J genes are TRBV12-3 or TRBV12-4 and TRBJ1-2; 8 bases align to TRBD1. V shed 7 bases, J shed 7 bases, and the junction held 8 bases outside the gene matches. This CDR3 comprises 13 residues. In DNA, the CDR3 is TGTGCCAGCACCCGGACAGGGTTGGGTGGCTACACCTTC. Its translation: CASTRTGLGGYTF.

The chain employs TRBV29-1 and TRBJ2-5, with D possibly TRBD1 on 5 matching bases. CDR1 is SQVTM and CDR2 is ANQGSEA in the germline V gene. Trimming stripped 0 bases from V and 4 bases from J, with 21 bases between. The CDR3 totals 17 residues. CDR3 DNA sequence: TGCAGCGTTGAAGAAGCCGGGTTCGGCAGGGTGGGAGAGACCCAGTACTTC. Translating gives CSVEEAGFGRVGETQYF.

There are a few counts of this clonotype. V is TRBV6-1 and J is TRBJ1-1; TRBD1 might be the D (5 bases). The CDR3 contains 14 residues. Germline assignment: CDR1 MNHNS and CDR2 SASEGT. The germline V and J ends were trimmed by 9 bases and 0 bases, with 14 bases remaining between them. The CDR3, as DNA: TGTGCCAGTCAGACAGCCCCATTGAACACTGAAGCTTTCTTT. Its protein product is CASQTAPLNTEAFF.

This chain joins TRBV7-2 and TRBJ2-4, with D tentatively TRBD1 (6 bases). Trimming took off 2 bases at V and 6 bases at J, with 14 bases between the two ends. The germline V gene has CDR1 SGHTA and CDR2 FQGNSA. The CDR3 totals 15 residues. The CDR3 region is CASSLYRAIGNIQYF. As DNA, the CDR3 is TGTGCCAGCAGCTTATACAGGGCGATAGGAAACATTCAGTACTTC.

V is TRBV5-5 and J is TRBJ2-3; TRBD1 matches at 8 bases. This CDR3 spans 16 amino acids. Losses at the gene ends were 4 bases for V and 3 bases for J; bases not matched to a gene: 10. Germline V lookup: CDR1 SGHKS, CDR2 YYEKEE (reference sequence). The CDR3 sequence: CASSRDIQGVTDTQYF. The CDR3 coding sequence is TGTGCCAGCAGCCGGGATATACAGGGGGTAACAGATACGCAGTATTTT.

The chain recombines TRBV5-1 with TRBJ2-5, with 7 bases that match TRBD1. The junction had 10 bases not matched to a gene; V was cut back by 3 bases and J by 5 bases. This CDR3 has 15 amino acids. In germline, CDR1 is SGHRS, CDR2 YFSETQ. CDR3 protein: CASSSGTATWETQYF. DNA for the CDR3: TGCGCCAGCAGCTCCGGGACAGCCACCTGGGAGACCCAGTACTTC.

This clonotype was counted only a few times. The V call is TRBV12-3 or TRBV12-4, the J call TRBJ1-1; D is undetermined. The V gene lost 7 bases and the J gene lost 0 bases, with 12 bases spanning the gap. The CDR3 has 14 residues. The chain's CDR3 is CASTSRGLNTEAFF. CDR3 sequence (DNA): TGTGCCAGCACCTCGCGAGGTTTGAACACTGAAGCTTTCTTT.

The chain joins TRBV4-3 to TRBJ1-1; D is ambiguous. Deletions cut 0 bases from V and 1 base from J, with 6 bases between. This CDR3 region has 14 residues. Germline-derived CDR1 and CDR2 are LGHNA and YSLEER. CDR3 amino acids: CASSQEAGNTEAFF. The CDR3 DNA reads TGCGCCAGCAGCCAAGAAGCCGGGAACACTGAAGCTTTCTTT.

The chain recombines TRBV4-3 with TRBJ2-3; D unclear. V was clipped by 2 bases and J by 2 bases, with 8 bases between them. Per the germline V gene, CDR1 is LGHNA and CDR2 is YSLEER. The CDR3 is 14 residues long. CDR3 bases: TGCGCCAGCAGCCAACCAACAGACACAGATACGCAGTATTTT. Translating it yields CASSQPTDTDTQYF.

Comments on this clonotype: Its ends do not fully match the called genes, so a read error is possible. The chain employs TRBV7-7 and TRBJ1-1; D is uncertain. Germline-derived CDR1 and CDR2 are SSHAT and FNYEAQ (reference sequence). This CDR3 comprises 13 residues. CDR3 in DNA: TGTGCTAGCAGCCCCGTCCCCGGGACTGAAGCTTTCTTT. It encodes CASSPVPGTEAFF.

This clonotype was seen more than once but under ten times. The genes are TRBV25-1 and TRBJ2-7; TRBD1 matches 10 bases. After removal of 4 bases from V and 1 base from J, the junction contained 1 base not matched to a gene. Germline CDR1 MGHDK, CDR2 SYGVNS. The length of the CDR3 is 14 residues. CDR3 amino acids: CASSGDRGSYEQYF. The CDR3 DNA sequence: TGTGCCAGCAGTGGGGACAGGGGATCCTACGAGCAGTACTTC.

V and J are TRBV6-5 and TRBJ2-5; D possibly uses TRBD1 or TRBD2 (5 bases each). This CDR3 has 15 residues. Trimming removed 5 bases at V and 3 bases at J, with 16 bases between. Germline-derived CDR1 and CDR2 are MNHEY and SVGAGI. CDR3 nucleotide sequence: TGTGCCAGCAGTATGGGACCAGGGTACAAAGAGACCCAGTACTTC. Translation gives CASSMGPGYKETQYF.

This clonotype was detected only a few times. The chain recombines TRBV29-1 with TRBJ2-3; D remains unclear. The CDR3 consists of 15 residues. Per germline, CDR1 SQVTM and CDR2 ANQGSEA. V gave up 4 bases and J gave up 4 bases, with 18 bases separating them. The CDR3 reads CSVGILAVTADTQYF. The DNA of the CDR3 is TGCAGCGTTGGTATCCTGGCCGTGACGGCAGATACGCAGTATTTT.

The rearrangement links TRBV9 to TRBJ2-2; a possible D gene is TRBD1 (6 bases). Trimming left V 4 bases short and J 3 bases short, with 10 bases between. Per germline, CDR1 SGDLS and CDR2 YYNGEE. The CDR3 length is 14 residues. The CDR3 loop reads CASSSWTDTGELFF. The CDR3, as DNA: TGTGCCAGCAGCTCCTGGACAGACACCGGGGAGCTGTTTTTT.

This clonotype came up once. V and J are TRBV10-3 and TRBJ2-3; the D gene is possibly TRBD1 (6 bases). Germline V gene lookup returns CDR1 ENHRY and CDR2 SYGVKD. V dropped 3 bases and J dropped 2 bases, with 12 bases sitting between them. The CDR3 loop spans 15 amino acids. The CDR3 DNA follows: TGTGCCATCAGTGACCGGGACACGAACACAGATACGCAGTATTTT. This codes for CAISDRDTNTDTQYF.

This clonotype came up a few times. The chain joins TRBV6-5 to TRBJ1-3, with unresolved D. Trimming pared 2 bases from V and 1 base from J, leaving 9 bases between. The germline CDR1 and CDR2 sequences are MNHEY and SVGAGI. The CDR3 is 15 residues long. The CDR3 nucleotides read TGTGCCAGCAGTTACGACGGGGTTTCTGGAAACACCATATATTTT. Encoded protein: CASSYDGVSGNTIYF.

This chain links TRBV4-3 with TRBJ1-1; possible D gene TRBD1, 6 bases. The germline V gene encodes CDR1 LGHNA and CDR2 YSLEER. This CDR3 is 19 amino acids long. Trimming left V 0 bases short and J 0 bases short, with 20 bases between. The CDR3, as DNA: TGCGCCAGCAGCCAAGATGCCCCCCAGGGGCTCTCTTTGAACACTGAAGCTTTCTTT. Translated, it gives CASSQDAPQGLSLNTEAFF.

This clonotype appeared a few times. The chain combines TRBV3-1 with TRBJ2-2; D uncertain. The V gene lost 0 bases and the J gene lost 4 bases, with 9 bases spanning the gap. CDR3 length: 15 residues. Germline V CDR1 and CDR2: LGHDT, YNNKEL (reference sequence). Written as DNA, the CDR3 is TGTGCCAGCAGCCAAGACGACCCATCCACCGGGGAGCTGTTTTTT. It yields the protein CASSQDDPSTGELFF.